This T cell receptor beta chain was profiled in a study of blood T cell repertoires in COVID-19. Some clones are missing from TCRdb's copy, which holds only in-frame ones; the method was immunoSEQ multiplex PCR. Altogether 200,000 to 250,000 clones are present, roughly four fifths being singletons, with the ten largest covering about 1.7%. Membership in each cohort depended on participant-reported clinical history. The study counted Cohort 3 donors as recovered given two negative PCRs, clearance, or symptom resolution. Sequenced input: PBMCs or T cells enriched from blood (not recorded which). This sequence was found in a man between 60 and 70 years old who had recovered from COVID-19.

This CDR3 is CATSDLVMGGPCYKNIQYF. CDR3 in DNA: TGTGCCACCAGTGATTTAGTTATGGGGGGGCCTTGCTACAAAAACATTCAGTACTTC. The chain employs TRBV24-1 and TRBJ2-4, with D possibly matching TRBD2 (7 bases). V shed 1 base and J shed 3 bases, with 21 bases lying between them. Germline CDR1 and CDR2: KGHDR and SFDVKD. CDR3 length: 19 residues.